This paragraph covers one TCR beta chain sequence. These data belong to a study of blood T cell repertoires in COVID-19. Study-level background: Collection of acute and convalescent COVID-19 samples took place in the United States, Italy and Spain.

This table comes from immunoSEQ multiplex PCR, and its TCRdb copy is limited to in-frame clones, with some not included. Of a few hundred thousand clones listed, 80% to 90% are singletons. The V and J ends lost 5 bases and 4 bases respectively, with 9 bases between them. The CDR3 covers 13 residues. The germline CDR1 and CDR2 sequences are LGHDT and YNNKEL (reference sequence). In terms of age and location, participants ranged from roughly 18 to 90 years and lived in 24 US areas. Cohort placement rested on clinical history that participants reported themselves. The chain recombines TRBV3-1 (or the pseudogene TRBV3-2) with TRBJ1-3; D is uncertain. Sequencing used PBMCs or T cells enriched from blood (not recorded which). This sequence was found in a woman in her forties or fifties who had recovered from COVID-19. The CDR3: CASSTTLGNTIYF. CDR3 DNA: TGTGCCAGCAGCACCACACTAGGAAACACCATATATTTT.